Shown below are 20 T cell receptor beta chains from a single sample sequenced in a study of cytomegalovirus exposure and HLA in healthy donors (dated 2017 in TCRdb). The method was the immunoSEQ multiplex PCR assay. A mixture of 60 forward primers for TCR Vbeta segments and 13 reverse primers for TCR Jbeta segments was used in the multiplex PCR. This is the immuneACCESS table as TCRdb keeps it, with only in-frame sequences that have V and J called. A part of the clones is gone; compared with another copy, unresolved V genes explain less than half, and the rest is unexplained. The sample table holds more than 150,000 clones, of which 70% to 80% were seen once. Together, the top ten hold about 1.5% of the sample. Source material: PBMCs. The receptors come from a man between 18 and 29 years old in good health and CMV-seronegative.

The gene calls are TRBV9 and TRBJ2-1, with D possibly matching TRBD1 (6 bases). CDR1 SGDLS and CDR2 YYNGEE come from the germline V gene. The CDR3 length is 19 residues. Trimming shortened V by 0 bases and J by 0 bases, and 19 bases separated the two germline ends. In DNA, the CDR3 is TGTGCCAGCAGCGTAGGCCCCCTCTATAGGGGGAGCTCCTACAATGAGCAGTTCTTC. This codes for CASSVGPLYRGSSYNEQFF.

A remark on this clone: The germline gene is not matched at one end of the junction; a read error may be the cause. The chain recombines TRBV7-7 with TRBJ2-7, with 11 positions matching TRBD1. The germline gives CDR1 SSHAT, CDR2 FNYEAQ (reference sequence). The CDR3 runs to 14 residues. CDR3 protein: CASSQRDRGSEQYF. The CDR3 DNA reads as TGTGCTAGCAGCCAACGGGACAGGGGGTCCGAGCAGTACTTC. Looking up the rest from reference TRBV7-7 and TRBJ2-7 gives the full variable domain: GAGVSQSPRYKVTKRGQDVTLRCDPISSHATLYWYQQALGQGPEFLTYFNYEAQPDKSGLPSDRFSAERPEGSISTLTIQRTEQRDSAMYRCASSQRDRGSEQYFGPGTRLTVT.

For this clone: The junction departs from the called germline gene at one end, perhaps through a read error. The genes are TRBV19 and TRBJ2-1, with D maybe TRBD2 (7 bases). Germline V gives CDR1 LNHDA, CDR2 SQIVND (reference sequence). The CDR3 is 15 residues long. CDR3 nucleotide sequence: TGTGCCAGTAATATAGGGGGGGGATTCCGCAATGAGCAGTTCTTC. Amino acid sequence: CASNIGGGFRNEQFF.

The CDR3 DNA is TGTGCCAGCAGCTTAGGACAGGGGGCAGGTGAGCAGTTCTTC. Protein product: CASSLGQGAGEQFF. This chain connects TRBV5-6 to TRBJ2-1, with 11 bases matching TRBD1. J was trimmed by 9 bases and V by 2 bases; bases with no gene match: 4. The length of the CDR3 is 14 residues. From germline, CDR1 is SGHDT and CDR2 YYEEEE. The full variable domain, rest sourced from reference TRBV5-6 and TRBJ2-1, is DAGVTQSPTHLIKTRGQQVTLRCSPKSGHDTVSWYQQALGQGPQFIFQYYEEEERQRGNFPDRFSGHQFPNYSSELNVNALLLGDSALYLCASSLGQGAGEQFFGPGTRLTVL.

The chain uses TRBV2 and TRBJ2-2, with 10 bases lining up with TRBD1. Trimming cost V 6 bases and J 5 bases; bases outside gene matches: 6. The V gene's germline CDR1 is SNHLY and CDR2 FYNNEI. The CDR3 runs to 15 residues. This CDR3 is CASRGQGLGTGELFF. The CDR3 DNA reads TGTGCCAGCAGGGGACAGGGGTTGGGGACCGGGGAGCTGTTTTTT.

This chain uses TRBV18 with TRBJ2-5; 7 bases are a match to TRBD1. CDR3 length: 16 amino acids. Per the germline V gene, CDR1 is KGHSH and CDR2 is LQKENI. Germline trimming cut 3 bases from V and 0 bases from J; bases unmatched to any gene: 7. The CDR3 DNA follows: TGTGCCAGCTCACCCAGAAGGGGGCGAGACCAAGAGACCCAGTACTTC. Translated: CASSPRRGRDQETQYF.

This chain connects TRBV7-2 to TRBJ1-1, with 7 positions matching TRBD1. The germline gives CDR1 SGHTA, CDR2 FQGNSA. V lost 4 bases and J lost 0; bases outside the gene matches: 8. The CDR3 consists of 16 residues. In DNA, the CDR3 is TGTGCCAGCAGCTGGATACCGGGACAGATGAACACTGAAGCTTTCTTT. The encoded protein is CASSWIPGQMNTEAFF.

This chain connects TRBV11-2 to TRBJ2-7, with 10 nucleotides matching TRBD1. With V trimmed by 5 bases and J by 1 base, 5 bases remained unmatched. This CDR3 is built from 15 residues. Germline CDR1 reads SGHAT; CDR2 reads FQNNGV. CDR3 sequence (DNA): TGTGCCAGCAGCGCGGGACAGGGGAGATCCTACGAGCAGTACTTC. This translates into CASSAGQGRSYEQYF. Complete variable domain (other parts from reference TRBV11-2 and TRBJ2-7): EAGVAQSPRYKIIEKRQSVAFWCNPISGHATLYWYQQILGQGPKLLIQFQNNGVVDDSQLPKDRFSAERLKGVDSTLKIQPAKLEDSAVYLCASSAGQGRSYEQYFGPGTRLTVT.

The sample holds many counts of this clone. This sequence joins TRBV19 and TRBJ1-5; 7 bases line up with TRBD1. V was clipped by 7 bases and J by 2 bases; unmatched bases: 8. CDR1 and CDR2 (germline): LNHDA, SQIVND (reference sequence). CDR3 length: 15 residues. The CDR3 spells CASTGGQGGNQPQHF. CDR3 DNA: TGTGCCAGTACTGGGGGGCAGGGGGGCAATCAGCCCCAGCATTTT.

The chain combines TRBV4-3 with TRBJ1-3; D ambiguous. The CDR3 loop spans 15 amino acids. The V gene lost 0 bases and the J gene lost 2 bases, with 8 bases spanning the gap. Germline CDR1 is LGHNA and CDR2 is YSLEER. The CDR3 region is CASSQDSQPGNTIYF. The CDR3, as DNA: TGCGCCAGCAGCCAAGATTCACAGCCTGGAAACACCATATATTTT.

The genes are TRBV18 and TRBJ1-2; D might be TRBD1 (5 bases). CDR3 size: 12 residues. V gave up 3 bases and J gave up 7 bases, with 9 bases separating them. Germline CDR1 reads KGHSH; CDR2 reads LQKENI. In DNA form, the CDR3 reads TGTGCCAGCTCACCGAGACAGTCTGGCTACACCTTC. Amino acids: CASSPRQSGYTF.

V gene TRBV7-2 combines with J gene TRBJ1-1, with D perhaps matching TRBD1 (6 bases). CDR1 is SGHTA, CDR2 FQGNSA, per germline. V lost 1 base to trimming and J lost 0 bases, with 12 bases between them. There are 16 residues in the CDR3. CDR3 loop: CASSLGTEGLNTEAFF. CDR3 DNA: TGTGCCAGCAGCTTAGGGACAGAGGGGCTGAACACTGAAGCTTTCTTT.

CDR3 DNA: TGTGCCAGCTCTGCCGGGACAGGGATGTCCTACGAGCAGTACTTC. It specifies CASSAGTGMSYEQYF. The chain joins TRBV28 to TRBJ2-7; 9 bases map to TRBD1. This CDR3 is built from 15 residues. Per germline, CDR1 MDHEN and CDR2 SYDVKM. With V trimmed by 8 bases and J by 1 base, 9 bases remained unmatched.

In this sample, this clone turned up a few times. This chain uses TRBV27 with TRBJ2-2; D might be TRBD2 (5 bases). CDR1 is MNHEY, CDR2 SMNVEV, per germline (reference sequence). CDR3 length: 15 residues. Deletions cut 3 bases from V and 0 bases from J, with 8 bases between. CDR3 in DNA: TGTGCCAGCAGTTTCGGACTTACGAACACCGGGGAGCTGTTTTTT. This translates into CASSFGLTNTGELFF.

The gene calls are TRBV2 and TRBJ1-2; D is undetermined. Germline values: CDR1 SNHLY, CDR2 FYNNEI. This CDR3 comprises 15 residues. V shed 7 bases and J shed 7 bases, with 22 bases lying between them. The CDR3 DNA reads as TGTGCCAGCAAGGTCGAGGGCCCAACGTCCCTTGGCTACACCTTC. It specifies CASKVEGPTSLGYTF.

CDR3 protein: CASSQGRGRTGELFF. The CDR3 region has the DNA TGCGCCAGCAGCCAAGGCAGGGGTAGGACCGGGGAGCTGTTTTTT. V is TRBV4-3 and J is TRBJ2-2, with D perhaps TRBD1 (6 bases). Germline CDR1 LGHNA, CDR2 YSLEER. The CDR3 has 15 amino acids. Trimming removed 1 base from V and 5 bases from J, with 11 bases in between.

This rearrangement joins TRBV6-5 to TRBJ2-3; D uncertain. Germline V gene data show CDR1 as MNHEY and CDR2 as SVGAGI. The CDR3 has 13 amino acids. The V gene lost 6 bases and the J gene lost 2 bases, with 9 bases spanning the gap. The CDR3 DNA reads as TGTGCCAGCAGCCCCAGATTCACAGATACGCAGTATTTT. The encoded protein is CASSPRFTDTQYF.

This clone has just a few counts. V and J are TRBV19 and TRBJ1-1; weak D call: TRBD1 (6 bases). V was pared by 9 bases and J by 4 bases, with 18 bases between. The CDR3 is 14 residues long. The germline CDR1 and CDR2 sequences are LNHDA and SQIVND (reference sequence). The CDR3 coding sequence is TGTGCCAGCGCCGGGGACACCTTGACCACTGAAGCTTTCTTT. Amino acids: CASAGDTLTTEAFF.

The V and J genes are TRBV5-8 and TRBJ2-7; 9 positions agree with TRBD1. The CDR3 spans 19 residues. Looked up from germline, CDR1 is SGHTS and CDR2 is YDEGEE. The J segment lost 0 bases and the V segment lost 4 bases, leaving 17 bases of the junction unmatched. CDR3 bases: TGTGCCAGCAGCAATCTCCGGGACAGGGTGGCCGTAAGCTCCTACGAGCAGTACTTC. Its protein is CASSNLRDRVAVSSYEQYF.

This clone appeared a single time. The gene calls are TRBV28 and TRBJ1-2; a weak D match, TRBD1 (5 bases). The CDR3 length is 14 residues. Per the germline V gene, CDR1 is MDHEN and CDR2 is SYDVKM. V dropped 2 bases and J dropped 2 bases, with 9 bases sitting between them. Here the CDR3 reads CASSLIGANYGYTF. The CDR3 bases are TGTGCCAGCAGTTTAATTGGGGCCAACTATGGCTACACCTTC.